This T cell receptor beta chain stems from a study of cytomegalovirus exposure and HLA in healthy donors (dated by TCRdb to 2017 to 2019). Describing the broader study: According to an earlier analysis of a few hundred of the donors, about 179 million T cells yielded 117 million unique TCR beta sequences and approximately 300 Gb of sequence data. Approximately 310 gigabases of sequencing data and tens of millions of unique TCR sequences were included in an early release covering 550 to 800 HLA-typed donors. Of the 398 genotyped donors, 65% to 90% fell in the genetic ancestry cluster associated with self-reported Caucasian donors. The study was designed to test whether signatures of past pathogen exposure could be identified by cataloging public T cell receptors. The study profiled the T cell repertoires of approximately 700 subjects by immunosequencing and related them to cytomegalovirus serostatus. A separate validation cohort of roughly 120 different subjects was used in addition to the roughly 720-subject first cohort. To predict cytomegalovirus infection status, the study combined high-throughput TCR immunosequencing, statistical association of individual TCRs with disease status, and machine learning. In a later analysis, previously published TCR beta repertoires from hundreds of donors were re-analyzed and high-resolution HLA genotyping was added so that TCR occurrence patterns could be studied. Rather than drawing on any new phenotypic data, the later analysis identified candidate immune exposures from TCR beta sequences and the way those sequences occurred across donors. An earlier analysis of nearly 600 of the donors applied high-throughput TCR beta sequencing to assess whether each TCR beta V gene segment acted as functional or pseudogenic. Donor age, sex, ethnicity and CMV serostatus were collected together with the repertoire data. Genome-wide SNP genotypes for about 65% of the roughly 670 donors were used in a later genetic analysis, which treated that subset as a discovery cohort. Every discovery cohort repertoire had been produced on one sequencing platform. HLA typing included class I and class II loci at four-digit resolution. The number of donors typed differed by locus, with about 620-630 for A, B, C, DRB1 and DQB1, 522 for DQA1, 600 to 610 for DPA1, and roughly 450 for DPB1. Several DR-DQ haplotypes were handled as single units for association and clustering because linkage in the cohort was strong. Among around 400 genotyped donors of the cohort, an average of 235,054 unique TCR beta nucleotide sequences were sequenced per donor, around 20% of them non-productive. The full study reports these points: Because counts were too low, more than 15 rarely observed V segments, including chromosome 9 orphons, were left out of the earlier analysis of roughly 600 of the donors. Some IMGT-functional V segments, including TRBV6-2 and TRBV6-3, could not be distinguished by the 87-base-pair reads and were therefore excluded. Because some donors lacked HLA typing at each locus, the association tests relied only on the typed subset. In an earlier analysis of roughly 560 of the donors, most TCR beta V segments were observed in productive rearrangements about 90% or about 30% of the time, broadly matching IMGT annotations. In a later analysis, the rate of TCR association differed among HLA loci, with DRB1 alleles having the most associated TCRs and HLA-C alleles having the fewest. In the study, around 150 TCR beta chains were listed as associated with cytomegalovirus. The authors suggested that the approach could potentially be generalized to other disease states and immunological phenotypes. A further reported finding was that TCR beta sequences accurately predicted the HLA-A and HLA-B alleles for most subjects in the first cohort. The presence/absence analyses assumed that sequencing depth was roughly uniform across donors, and that assumption may not be true. In a later analysis, 16,951 TCR beta sequences were associated with specific HLA alleles at a false discovery rate of 0.05. This cohort had only TCR beta chains sequenced, and the lack of alpha or paired-chain data limited which features could be detected. V-gene and J-gene trimming of TCR beta chains was associated with a missense DCLRE1C variant in a later genetic analysis, and the association was replicated in an independent cohort. In a later analysis, several top co-occurrence clusters were reported to appear linked to parvovirus B19, influenza, CMV and Epstein-Barr virus. A later analysis found that most CMV-associated TCR beta chains appeared HLA-restricted, with HLA associations seemingly driven largely by CMV exposure. Linkage disequilibrium might explain the correlated functional status among segregating V segments, but an unknown experimental factor could not be ruled out. A group of highly shared sequence variants was considered likely to be a technical artifact of the sequencing pipeline. When HLA alleles, especially DR and DQ, strongly co-occurred, TCR associations were difficult to assign to individual alleles. A later analysis found that HLA-associated TCR beta chains were more clonally expanded and had lower generation probabilities than equally common non-associated chains. CMV serostatus was the only immune exposure information available for the cohort. In both the original and validation cohorts, the classifier was reported to diagnose cytomegalovirus status with high specificity and sensitivity. While some public TCRs were present in many individuals, most TCR sequences turned up only very rarely across donors. In a later genetic analysis, fewer N-insertions in productive TCRs were reported among donors in an Asian-associated ancestry cluster than the 666-donor mean. In vitro tests confirmed that a few of the cytomegalovirus-associated TCR beta chains recognize cytomegalovirus antigens.

In total, fewer than 750 healthy bone marrow donors made up the cohort. All cohort members were sampled while nominally healthy, although unrecorded immune exposures were likely present. The donor was CMV seronegative and belonged to the group of 352 seronegative cohort members. Every donor gave a peripheral blood sample, and the peripheral blood mononuclear cells from that sample were used for TCR beta sequencing. The Qiagen DNeasy Blood Extraction Kit was used to extract genomic DNA from the blood cell samples. Libraries were constructed by the immunoSEQ multiplex PCR assay. The multiplex PCR relied on a mix of 60 forward primers for TCR Vbeta segments and 13 reverse primers for TCR Jbeta segments. A multiplex PCR assay on genomic DNA amplified the CDR3 region of rearranged TCR beta genes. Amplified TCR beta libraries were sequenced as 87-base-pair reads on the Illumina HiSeq System. The original pipeline was this. In a later analysis, tens of millions of unique TCR beta chains were counted across the approximately 640 repertoires, and roughly 9.9 million of these chains were shared by at least two donors. To remove PCR and sequencing errors, raw reads were error-corrected and collapsed into unique sequences using a nearest-neighbor algorithm that merged closely related sequences. Alignment of CDR3 sequences to IMGT reference sequences was used to assign V, D and J gene segments. For a sequence to be retained, a match of at least six nucleotides was required to both a V gene segment and a J gene segment. Rearrangements were classified as productive when the CDR3 lacked stop codons and remained in frame with V and J, and all other rearrangements were classified as non-productive. Following IMGT convention, CDR3 was defined as the stretch from the second conserved V-encoded cysteine up to the conserved J-encoded phenylalanine. The earlier analysis of about 530 of the donors excluded any sequence lacking an unambiguous match to a single V gene segment. An earlier analysis of a few hundred of the donors called V segments functional above 56.7% productive rearrangements and segregating when the between-donor standard deviation exceeded 5%. A statistical classification framework was built to diagnose cytomegalovirus status from the catalog of TCR beta chain sequences. A later analysis assigned V and J genes by comparing TCR nucleotide sequences with IMGT/GENE-DB human TR gene sequences. A later analysis assigned CDR3 sequences and most-parsimonious VDJ recombination scenarios with the TCRdist pipeline. In a later analysis, each TCR beta chain was defined by its CDR3 amino acid sequence together with its V-gene family, and reads lacking a unique V-gene family were excluded. As a way to deal with suspected cross-contamination and a sequencing artifact, a later analysis dropped over 550 nucleotide sequences that were highly shared and had low generation probability. For each public chain, a later analysis derived a clonal expansion index from normalized ranks of inferred template counts within each repertoire. In a later analysis, generation probabilities were computed using a VDJ recombination model fitted to out-of-frame rearrangements, and the results were checked against IGoR. Hypergeometric tests were used in a later analysis to score TCR-TCR, TCR-HLA and TCR-CMV co-occurrence, with a repertoire-size bias correction applied to the TCR pairs. To estimate false discovery rates, a later analysis permuted the HLA or CMV assignments 20 times. In a later analysis, co-occurring TCRs were grouped using DBSCAN, with TCRdist sequence similarity added in when clustering inside HLA-allele-positive subsets. For co-occurrence clustering, repertoires with fewer than 30,000 or more than 120,000 public chains were excluded, along with several repertoires with anomalous nucleotide sharing. This immuneACCESS table, as held by TCRdb, lists in-frame sequences with V and J called but not all clones. Of the missing ones, under half trace to an unresolved V gene in checked studies; the others have no known cause. That table gives V, J and clone size, and the DNA gave D and trimming. This sample is represented by around 150,000 clones; about two thirds of them were singletons. Of the sample, more than 2.5% falls within the top ten clones.

The germline V gene specifies MDHEN as CDR1 and SYDVKM as CDR2. The CDR3 runs 20 residues from the cysteine to the phenylalanine. Only CDR3 DNA is held: 60 bases, read in frame from base 1. Compared with germline, V lacks 2 bases and J lacks 0 bases; bases without a gene match: 18. In regard to this clone: It has no known antigen specificity. No much larger clone is present one base from it, and per-base qualities are unavailable.

The chain is made from TRBV28 and TRBJ1-1; 7 bases in the junction line up with TRBD1. The sample was PBMCs. The TCR was taken from a woman in her twenties or thirties in good health and CMV-seronegative. The CDR3 in this case is CASSLKGLGGRSGMNTEAFF. The nucleotide sequence reads as follows: TGTGCCAGCAGTTTAAAGGGGCTAGGGGGCCGGAGTGGAATGAACACTGAAGCTTTCTTT.